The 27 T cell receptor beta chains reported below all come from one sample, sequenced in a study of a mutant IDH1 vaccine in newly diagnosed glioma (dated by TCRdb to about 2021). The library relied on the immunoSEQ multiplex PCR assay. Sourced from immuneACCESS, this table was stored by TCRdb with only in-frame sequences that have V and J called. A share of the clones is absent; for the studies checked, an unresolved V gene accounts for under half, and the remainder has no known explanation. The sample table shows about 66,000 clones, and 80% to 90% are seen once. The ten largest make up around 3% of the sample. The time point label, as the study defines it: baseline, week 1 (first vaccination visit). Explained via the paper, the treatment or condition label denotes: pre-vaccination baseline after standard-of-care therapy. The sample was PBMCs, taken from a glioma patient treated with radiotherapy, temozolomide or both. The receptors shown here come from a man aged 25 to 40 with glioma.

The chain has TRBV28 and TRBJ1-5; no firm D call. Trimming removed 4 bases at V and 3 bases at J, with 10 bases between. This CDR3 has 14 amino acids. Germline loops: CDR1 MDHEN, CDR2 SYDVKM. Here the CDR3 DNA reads TGTGCCAGCAGTTCCGCCCGGCTCAATCAGCCCCAGCATTTT. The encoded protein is CASSSARLNQPQHF.

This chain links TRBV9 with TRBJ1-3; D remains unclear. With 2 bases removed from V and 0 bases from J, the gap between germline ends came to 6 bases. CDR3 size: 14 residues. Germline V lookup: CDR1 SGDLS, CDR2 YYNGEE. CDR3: CASSVSLSGNTIYF. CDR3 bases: TGTGCCAGCAGCGTCTCTCTCTCTGGAAACACCATATATTTT.

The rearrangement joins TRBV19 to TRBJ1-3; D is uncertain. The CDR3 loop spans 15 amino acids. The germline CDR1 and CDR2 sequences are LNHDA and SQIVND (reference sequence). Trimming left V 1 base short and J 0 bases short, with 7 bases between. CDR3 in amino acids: CASSIVRLSGNTIYF. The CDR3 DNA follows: TGTGCCAGTAGTATAGTGCGCCTCTCTGGAAACACCATATATTTT.

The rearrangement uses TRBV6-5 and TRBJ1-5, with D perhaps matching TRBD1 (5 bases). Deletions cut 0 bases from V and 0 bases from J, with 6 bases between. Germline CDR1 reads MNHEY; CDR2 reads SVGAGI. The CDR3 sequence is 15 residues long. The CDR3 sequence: CASSYSGVSNQPQHF. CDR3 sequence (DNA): TGTGCCAGCAGTTACTCGGGGGTTAGCAATCAGCCCCAGCATTTT.

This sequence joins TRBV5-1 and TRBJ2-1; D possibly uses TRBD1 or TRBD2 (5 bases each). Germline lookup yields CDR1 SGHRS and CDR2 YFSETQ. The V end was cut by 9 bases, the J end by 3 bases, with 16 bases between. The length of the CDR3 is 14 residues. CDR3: CATSMGTYYNEQFF. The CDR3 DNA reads TGCGCCACCAGTATGGGGACCTACTACAATGAGCAGTTCTTC.

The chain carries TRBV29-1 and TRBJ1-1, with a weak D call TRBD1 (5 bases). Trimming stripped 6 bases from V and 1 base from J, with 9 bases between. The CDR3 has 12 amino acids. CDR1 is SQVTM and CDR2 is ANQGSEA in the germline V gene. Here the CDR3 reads CSVKGTNTEAFF. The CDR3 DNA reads TGCAGCGTAAAAGGGACGAACACTGAAGCTTTCTTT.

This chain's CDR3 is CASSQRDRAGQGYTF. Here the CDR3 DNA reads TGTGCCAGCAGCCAACGGGACAGGGCTGGTCAGGGCTACACCTTC. The V gene is TRBV5-6, the J gene TRBJ1-2; TRBD1 agrees at 9 bases. The CDR3 extends over 15 amino acids. V lost 4 bases and J lost 8; bases outside the gene matches: 12. CDR1 is SGHDT and CDR2 is YYEEEE in the germline V gene.

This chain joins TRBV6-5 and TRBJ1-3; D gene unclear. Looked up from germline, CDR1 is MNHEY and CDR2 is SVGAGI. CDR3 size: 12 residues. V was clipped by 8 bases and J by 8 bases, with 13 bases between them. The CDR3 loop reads CASGEPGYTIYF. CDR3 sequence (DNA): TGTGCCAGCGGAGAGCCTGGGTACACCATATATTTT.

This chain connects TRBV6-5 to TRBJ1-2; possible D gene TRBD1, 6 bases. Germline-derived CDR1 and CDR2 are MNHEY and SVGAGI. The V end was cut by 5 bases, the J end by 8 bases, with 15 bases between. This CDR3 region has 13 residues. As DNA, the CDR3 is TGTGCCAGCAGTGTCTCAGGGGTTTCAGGCTACACCTTC. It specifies CASSVSGVSGYTF.

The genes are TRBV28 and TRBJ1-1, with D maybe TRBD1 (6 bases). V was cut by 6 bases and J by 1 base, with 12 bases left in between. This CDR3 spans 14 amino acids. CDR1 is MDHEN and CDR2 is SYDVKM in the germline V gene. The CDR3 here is CASRPGTRNTEAFF. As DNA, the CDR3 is TGTGCCAGCAGACCAGGGACAAGGAACACTGAAGCTTTCTTT.

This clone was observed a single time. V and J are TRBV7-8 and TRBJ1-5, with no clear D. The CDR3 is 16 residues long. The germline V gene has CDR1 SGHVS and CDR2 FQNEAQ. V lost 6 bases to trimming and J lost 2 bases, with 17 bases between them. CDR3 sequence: CASSPERVEGNQPQHF. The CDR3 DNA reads TGTGCCAGCAGTCCCGAACGTGTGGAGGGCAATCAGCCCCAGCATTTT.

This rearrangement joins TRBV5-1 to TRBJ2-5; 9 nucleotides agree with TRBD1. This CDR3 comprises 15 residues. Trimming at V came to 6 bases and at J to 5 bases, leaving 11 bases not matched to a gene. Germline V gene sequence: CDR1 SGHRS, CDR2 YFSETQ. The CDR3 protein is CASTLTGGGEETQYF. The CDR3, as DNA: TGCGCCAGCACCTTAACAGGGGGCGGGGAGGAGACCCAGTACTTC.

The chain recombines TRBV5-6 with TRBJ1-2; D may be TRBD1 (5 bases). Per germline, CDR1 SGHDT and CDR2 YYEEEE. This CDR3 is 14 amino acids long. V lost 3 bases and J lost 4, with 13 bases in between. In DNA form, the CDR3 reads TGTGCCAGCAGCTCCCGATTCGGGGGCTATGGCTACACCTTC. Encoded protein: CASSSRFGGYGYTF. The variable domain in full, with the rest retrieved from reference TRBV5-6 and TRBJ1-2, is DAGVTQSPTHLIKTRGQQVTLRCSPKSGHDTVSWYQQALGQGPQFIFQYYEEEERQRGNFPDRFSGHQFPNYSSELNVNALLLGDSALYLCASSSRFGGYGYTFGSGTRLTVV.

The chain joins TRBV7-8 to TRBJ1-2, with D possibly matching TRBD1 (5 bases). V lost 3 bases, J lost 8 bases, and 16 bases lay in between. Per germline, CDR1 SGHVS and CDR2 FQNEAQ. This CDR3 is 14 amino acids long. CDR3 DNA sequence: TGTGCCAGCAGCTTCCAAAGCTCAGGGCACGGCTACACCTTC. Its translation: CASSFQSSGHGYTF.

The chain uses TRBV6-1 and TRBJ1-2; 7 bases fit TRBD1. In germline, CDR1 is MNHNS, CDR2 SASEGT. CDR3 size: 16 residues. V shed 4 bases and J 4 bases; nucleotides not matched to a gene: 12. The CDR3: CASSGPEADRIYGYTF. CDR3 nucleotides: TGTGCCAGCAGTGGACCGGAGGCGGACAGGATCTATGGCTACACCTTC.

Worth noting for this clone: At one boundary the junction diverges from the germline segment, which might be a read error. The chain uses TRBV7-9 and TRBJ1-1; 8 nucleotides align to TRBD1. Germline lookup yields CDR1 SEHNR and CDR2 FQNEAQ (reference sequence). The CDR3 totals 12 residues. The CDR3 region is CASSSSDRGETF. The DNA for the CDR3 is TGTGCCAGCAGCTCGTCCGACAGGGGCGAGACCTTT.

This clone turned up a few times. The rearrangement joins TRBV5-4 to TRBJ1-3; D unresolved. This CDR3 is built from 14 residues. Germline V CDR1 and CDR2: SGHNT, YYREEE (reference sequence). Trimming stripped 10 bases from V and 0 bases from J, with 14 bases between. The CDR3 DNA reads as TGTGCCTGCGGGGATTGGAACTCTGGAAACACCATATATTTT. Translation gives CACGDWNSGNTIYF.

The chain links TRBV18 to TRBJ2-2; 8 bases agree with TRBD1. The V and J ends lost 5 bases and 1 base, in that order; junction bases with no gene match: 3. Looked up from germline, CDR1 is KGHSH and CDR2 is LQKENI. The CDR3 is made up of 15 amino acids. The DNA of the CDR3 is TGTGCCAGCTCAGCGACAGGGGTGAACACCGGGGAGCTGTTTTTT. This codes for CASSATGVNTGELFF.

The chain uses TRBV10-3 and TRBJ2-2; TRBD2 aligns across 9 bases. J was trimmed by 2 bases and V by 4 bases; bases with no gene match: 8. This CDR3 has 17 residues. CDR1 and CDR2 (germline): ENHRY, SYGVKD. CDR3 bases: TGTGCCATCAGTGGCCCCATAGCGGGGGCTAACACCGGGGAGCTGTTTTTT. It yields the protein CAISGPIAGANTGELFF.

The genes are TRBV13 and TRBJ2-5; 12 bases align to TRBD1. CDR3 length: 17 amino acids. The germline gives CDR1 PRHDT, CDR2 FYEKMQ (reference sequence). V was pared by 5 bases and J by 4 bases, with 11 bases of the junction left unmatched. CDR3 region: CASSDPIRDRGRETQYF. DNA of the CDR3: TGTGCCAGCAGCGACCCGATCCGGGACAGGGGGCGAGAGACCCAGTACTTC.

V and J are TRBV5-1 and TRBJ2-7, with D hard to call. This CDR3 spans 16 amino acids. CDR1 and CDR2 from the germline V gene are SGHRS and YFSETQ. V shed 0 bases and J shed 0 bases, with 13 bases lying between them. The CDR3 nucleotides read TGCGCCAGCAGCTTGGCCAACTACCAAACCTCCTACGAGCAGTACTTC. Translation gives CASSLANYQTSYEQYF.

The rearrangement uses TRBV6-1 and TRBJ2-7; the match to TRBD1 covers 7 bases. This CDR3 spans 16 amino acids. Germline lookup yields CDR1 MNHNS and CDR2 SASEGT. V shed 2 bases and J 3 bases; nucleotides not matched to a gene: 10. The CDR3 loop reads CASSEFPRQGIYEQYF. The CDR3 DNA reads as TGTGCCAGCAGTGAATTTCCGAGACAGGGCATCTACGAGCAGTACTTC.

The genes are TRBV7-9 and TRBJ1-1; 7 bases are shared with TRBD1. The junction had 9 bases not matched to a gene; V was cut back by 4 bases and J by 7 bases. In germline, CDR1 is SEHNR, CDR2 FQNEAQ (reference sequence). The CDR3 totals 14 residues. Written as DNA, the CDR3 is TGTGCCAGCAGCTCCCGCGGGACAGATTATGAAGCTTTCTTT. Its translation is CASSSRGTDYEAFF.

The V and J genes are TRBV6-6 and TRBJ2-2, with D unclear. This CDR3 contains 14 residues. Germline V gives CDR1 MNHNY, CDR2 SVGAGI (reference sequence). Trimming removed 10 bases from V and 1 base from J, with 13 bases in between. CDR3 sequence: CAISWSMNTGELFF. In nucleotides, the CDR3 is TGTGCCATCTCGTGGTCTATGAACACCGGGGAGCTGTTTTTT.

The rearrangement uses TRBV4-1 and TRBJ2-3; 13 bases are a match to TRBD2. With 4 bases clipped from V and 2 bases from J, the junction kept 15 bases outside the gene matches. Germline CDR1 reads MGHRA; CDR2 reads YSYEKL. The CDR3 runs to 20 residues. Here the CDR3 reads CASSPRTSGGPVLNTDTQYF. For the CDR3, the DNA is TGCGCCAGCAGCCCCCGGACTAGCGGGGGACCCGTTTTAAACACAGATACGCAGTATTTT.

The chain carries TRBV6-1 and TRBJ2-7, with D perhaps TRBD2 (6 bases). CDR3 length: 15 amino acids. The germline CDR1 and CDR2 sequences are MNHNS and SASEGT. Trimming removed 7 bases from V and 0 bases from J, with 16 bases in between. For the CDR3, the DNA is TGTGCCAGCAACGAACCAACTAGCTTCTCCTACGAGCAGTACTTC. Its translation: CASNEPTSFSYEQYF.

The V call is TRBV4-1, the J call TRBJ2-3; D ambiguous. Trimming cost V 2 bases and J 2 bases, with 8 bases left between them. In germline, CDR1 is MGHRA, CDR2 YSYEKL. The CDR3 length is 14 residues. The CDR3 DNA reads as TGCGCCAGCAGCCAACCCGCGACCACAGATACGCAGTATTTT. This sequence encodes CASSQPATTDTQYF.